This TCR beta chain was identified during a study of cytomegalovirus exposure and HLA in healthy donors. General study points: A later analysis found first-cohort TCR clusters tended to co-occur in the 90 to 150 validation repertoires.

Separation from the roughly 680-subject first cohort characterized the approximately 120-subject validation cohort, to which the donors belonged. The data were produced by immunoSEQ multiplex PCR, yet TCRdb's version contains in-frame clones alone and is incomplete. The sample includes under 80,000 clones, less than 95% of them seen just once. The germline CDR1 and CDR2 sequences are LNHNV and YYDKDF (reference sequence). V was clipped by 5 bases and J by 4 bases; unmatched bases: 13. This CDR3 is built from 16 residues. To note about this clone: Its target is not known.

The chain couples TRBV15 to TRBJ1-1; 7 bases match TRBD1. Sequencing was performed on PBMCs. The sequence was obtained from a young woman in good health and CMV-seropositive. This CDR3 reads CATSSSRQGWGTEAFF. CDR3 coding DNA: TGTGCCACCAGCTCCTCAAGACAGGGATGGGGCACTGAAGCTTTCTTT. The full variable domain, rest sourced from reference TRBV15 and TRBJ1-1, is DAMVIQNPRYQVTQFGKPVTLSCSQTLNHNVMYWYQQKSSQAPKLLFHYYDKDFNNEADTPDNFQSRRPNTSFCFLDIRSPGLGDTAMYLCATSSSRQGWGTEAFFGQGTRLTVV.